This T cell receptor beta chain was recorded in a study of CD8+CD57+ T cells in acquired aplastic anemia. A remark on this clonotype: Its target is unknown.

Genomic DNA constituted the template upon which TCR beta VDJ and CDR3 profiling was performed. Using its own MiXCR run on the reads, TCRdb lists one record per CDR3 protein. This table has about 95,000 distinct CDR3 sequences, around two thirds appearing once. The sequenced patients had an expansion of CD8+CD57+ cells seen by flow cytometry. Diagnosis of severe acquired aplastic anemia applied to all patients. Study-wide results and caveats: Researchers reported that CD8+ Simpson's diversity was not significantly different in patients versus controls.

The specimen was sorted CD4+, CD8+, or CD8+CD57+ T cells (not recorded which) from PBMCs. This clonotype was sampled from a human donor with aplastic anemia.

CDR3 loop: CASSQGTAYGYTF. In nucleotides, the CDR3 is TGTGCCAGCAGCCAGGGGACGGCGTATGGCTACACCTTC. The chain joins TRBV5-6 to TRBJ1-2; D may be TRBD1 (6 bases). The V end was cut by 4 bases, the J end by 5 bases, with 12 bases between. The CDR3 spans 13 residues. Germline CDR1 is SGHDT and CDR2 is YYEEEE. The complete variable domain, with remaining parts taken from reference TRBV5-6 and TRBJ1-2, reads DAGVTQSPTHLIKTRGQQVTLRCSPKSGHDTVSWYQQALGQGPQFIFQYYEEEERQRGNFPDRFSGHQFPNYSSELNVNALLLGDSALYLCASSQGTAYGYTFGSGTRLTVV.